Following are 11 T cell receptor beta chains from one sample sequenced in a study of cytomegalovirus exposure and HLA in healthy donors (dated by TCRdb to the late 2010s). Library preparation employed the immunoSEQ multiplex PCR assay. For the multiplex PCR, a mixture combining 60 forward primers for TCR Vbeta segments and 13 reverse primers for TCR Jbeta segments was used. The immuneACCESS repertoire file appears here via TCRdb, limited to in-frame rearrangements. These files lack a portion of the clones; in checked studies, under half of the deficit traces to unresolved V genes, and the cause of the others is not known. The sample's records list approximately 100,000 clones. Around 0.59% of the sample goes to the ten largest clones. Sequenced: PBMCs. These TCRs come from a man aged 45-65 years in good health and CMV-seronegative.

The V gene is TRBV27, the J gene TRBJ1-1; D gene ambiguous. The length of the CDR3 is 16 residues. Looked up from germline, CDR1 is MNHEY and CDR2 is SMNVEV (reference sequence). Deletions cut 1 base from V and 1 base from J, with 13 bases between. The CDR3 DNA reads TGTGCCAGCAGTTTATTCGGGAAAACTTGGAACACTGAAGCTTTCTTT. Protein sequence: CASSLFGKTWNTEAFF.

The chain is built from TRBV28 and TRBJ1-4; D possibly corresponds to TRBD1 (5 bases). V was clipped by 3 bases and J by 7 bases, with 15 bases between them. Per germline, CDR1 MDHEN and CDR2 SYDVKM. The CDR3 consists of 15 residues. The CDR3 DNA sequence: TGTGCCAGCAGTTTCCAGGGAAACATCGGTGAAAAACTGTTTTTT. Translating gives CASSFQGNIGEKLFF.

This chain links TRBV5-1 with TRBJ1-2, with D perhaps TRBD1 (6 bases). CDR1 and CDR2 from the germline V gene are SGHRS and YFSETQ. V lost 4 bases, J lost 8 bases, and 18 bases lay in between. The CDR3 is made up of 14 amino acids. DNA of the CDR3: TGCGCCAGCAGCCCCTCGACAGGTTGGGGCGGCTACACCTTC. It is translated as CASSPSTGWGGYTF.

The chain employs TRBV15 and TRBJ1-3; weak D call: TRBD1 (5 bases). V was pared by 3 bases and J by 3 bases, with 9 bases between. This CDR3 region has 14 residues. In germline, CDR1 is LNHNV, CDR2 YYDKDF (reference sequence). Written as DNA, the CDR3 is TGTGCCACCAGCAGTGGGACTGATGGAAACACCATATATTTT. It translates to CATSSGTDGNTIYF.

This sequence joins TRBV7-8 and TRBJ2-7, with a possible D match to TRBD2 (6 bases). V lost 4 bases and J 2 bases, leaving 15 bases between the germline ends. Germline lookup yields CDR1 SGHVS and CDR2 FQNEAQ. There are 15 residues in the CDR3. The CDR3 reads CASSWSSPGAYEQYF. CDR3 DNA: TGTGCCAGCAGCTGGAGCTCACCGGGGGCCTACGAGCAGTACTTC.

V usage is TRBV2 and J usage is TRBJ1-1, with D possibly being TRBD1 (5 bases). Between the trimmed V and J ends, which lost 3 bases and 0 bases, there was a span of 11 bases. The germline V gene has CDR1 SNHLY and CDR2 FYNNEI. The CDR3 totals 15 residues. The CDR3 nucleotides are TGTGCCAGCAGTGATGACAGTTTAATGAACACTGAAGCTTTCTTT. Translation: CASSDDSLMNTEAFF.

The V and J genes are TRBV13 and TRBJ2-7; 9 bases agree with TRBD1. Losses at the gene ends were 0 bases for V and 2 bases for J; bases not matched to a gene: 8. The CDR3 has 17 amino acids. Per the germline V gene, CDR1 is PRHDT and CDR2 is FYEKMQ (reference sequence). For the CDR3, the DNA is TGTGCCAGCAGCTTAGGAGAGGACAGGGGCAAGACCTACGAGCAGTACTTC. Encoded protein: CASSLGEDRGKTYEQYF.

This chain joins TRBV19 and TRBJ2-5; 7 bases agree with TRBD2. The last part of the DNA fits TRBJ2-7 better; the J call may be wrong. The CDR3 spans 14 residues. The germline V gene has CDR1 LNHDA and CDR2 SQIVND (reference sequence). CDR3 coding DNA: TGTGCCAGTAGTATTGTGGGAGGGTCCTACGAGCAGTACTTC. Its translation: CASSIVGGSYEQYF.

This chain uses TRBV5-1 with TRBJ2-1; D might be TRBD1 (5 bases). V lost 0 bases, J lost 10 bases, and 17 bases lay in between. The germline V gene has CDR1 SGHRS and CDR2 YFSETQ. The CDR3 extends over 15 amino acids. The CDR3 nucleotides read TGCGCCAGCAGCTTGGAATCTGTAATGGGGCAGGAGCAGTTCTTC. Translation: CASSLESVMGQEQFF.

V is TRBV10-3 and J is TRBJ1-1; TRBD1 agrees at 8 bases. From germline, CDR1 is ENHRY and CDR2 SYGVKD. The length of the CDR3 is 14 residues. With V trimmed by 6 bases and J by 5 bases, 8 bases remained unmatched. The CDR3 sequence: CAIRRETGVTEAFF. The DNA of the CDR3 is TGTGCCATCAGGAGGGAGACAGGGGTGACTGAAGCTTTCTTT.

The rearrangement joins TRBV20-1 to TRBJ1-2; D is unclear. CDR3 length: 10 residues. The germline CDR1 and CDR2 sequences are DFQATT and SNEGSKA (reference sequence). V lost 3 bases and J 5 bases, leaving 4 bases between the germline ends. In DNA, the CDR3 is TGCAGTGCTAGCGGGTATGGCTACACCTTC. It encodes CSASGYGYTF.